The clone carrying this TCR beta chain has only one observation. Profiling relied on immunoSEQ multiplex PCR, and the TCRdb table lists in-frame clones only, not all of them. This sample has just under 150,000 clones; approximately 86% occur once, and the top ten carry around a sixth. The time point was: blood 4 weeks post-SBRT, at nephrectomy. Treatment reported: 15 Gy SBRT to primary tumor, nephrectomy 4 weeks later. Germline V gives CDR1 PRHDT, CDR2 FYEKMQ (reference sequence). This CDR3 comprises 13 residues. Trimming shortened V by 5 bases and J by 6 bases, and 11 bases separated the two germline ends. The data derive from a study of radiation and T cells in renal cell carcinoma.

The receptor's source is a woman aged 45-65 years with renal cell carcinoma. The specimen was blood, collected from a patient whose treatment included radiotherapy and nephrectomy. The gene calls are TRBV13 and TRBJ2-1; TRBD2 might be the D (5 bases). CDR3 nucleotide sequence: TGTGCCAGCAGCCTAACTAGTTCCAATGAGCAGTTCTTC. Its translation: CASSLTSSNEQFF.